The rows below give T cell receptor beta chains drawn from one sample of a study of beta chain features in type 1 diabetes. Some clones are missing from TCRdb's copy, which holds only in-frame ones; the method was immunoSEQ multiplex PCR. The table records approximately 140,000 clones, 6.9% of them present only once. Sequencing was done on a sample of central memory CD4+ T cells from blood. The receptors were gathered from a woman under 40 in good health. Both conserved end residues are part of each CDR3. A D gene is named only where the DNA matches it firmly. Clone size is stated in some rows and not others, as once, few, many or a class when expanded.

TRBJ1-4,TRBV7-2,NA,TRBD1,TGTGCCAGCAGCCCGGATACAGGGGCCGGGGAAAAACTGTTTTTT,CASSPDTGAGEKLFF
TRBJ2-1,TRBV7-3,few,NA,TGTGCCAGCAGCCCTAGCCGAGCGTCGGGCTCCTACAATGAGCAGTTCTTC,CASSPSRASGSYNEQFF
TRBJ2-1,TRBV7-9,few,NA,TGTGCCAGCAGCGGAGCGGCTCAGGGGGAGGCCTACAATGAGCAGTTCTTC,CASSGAAQGEAYNEQFF
TRBJ1-1,TRBV20-1,few,NA,TGCAGTTTTGACAAGAACACTGAAGCTTTCTTT,CSFDKNTEAFF
TRBJ1-4,TRBV30,few,TRBD1,TGTGCCTGGAGTGGCCCAGGGGGCTTAGTAAAACTGTTTTTT,CAWSGPGGLVKLFF
TRBJ2-7,TRBV6-5,NA,TRBD1,TGTGCCAGCACCGATCCGGGACAGGGCTACGAGCAGTACTTC,CASTDPGQGYEQYF
TRBJ2-1,TRBV7-2,few,TRBD2,TGTGCCAGCAGCTTATATGGGACTAAAAACAATGAGCAGTTCTTC,CASSLYGTKNNEQFF
TRBJ2-2,TRBV29-1,NA,TRBD2,TGCAGCGTCGGAGCGGGAGGCTTCACCGGGGAGCTGTTTTTT,CSVGAGGFTGELFF
TRBJ2-1,TRBV11-2,few,NA,TGTGCCAGCAGCTCGACTCCTGGGGCCTGGCAGTTCTTC,CASSSTPGAWQFF
TRBJ2-1,TRBV5-4,few,NA,TGTGCCAGCAGCCGGACGGGAGTTTACAATGAGCAGTTCTTC,CASSRTGVYNEQFF
TRBJ2-1,TRBV19,NA,NA,TGTGCCAGTAGTCCCATGGTGGGTGCGGTCCGGAATGAGCAGTTCTTC,CASSPMVGAVRNEQFF
TRBJ1-2,TRBV4-3,few,NA,TGCGCCAGCAGCCAGGGCTGGAAATCTGGCTACACCTTC,CASSQGWKSGYTF
TRBJ1-2,TRBV7-3,few,TRBD1,TGTGCCAGCAGCTTAACGGGACAGGGGTCTGGCTACACCTTC,CASSLTGQGSGYTF
TRBJ1-5,TRBV6-5,NA,TRBD1,TGTGCCAGCAGTTACTCCGGGACAGGGCGCAATCAGCCCCAGCATTTT,CASSYSGTGRNQPQHF
TRBJ2-3,TRBV5-4,NA,NA,TGTGCCAGCAGCGCGGGTAGGACAGAGTCCACAGATACGCAGTATTTT,CASSAGRTESTDTQYF
TRBJ2-1,TRBV5-4,many,TRBD2,TGTGCCAGCAGCTTGCCGGGAGGCCCTCGGAAGTTCTTC,CASSLPGGPRKFF
TRBJ1-3,TRBV28,NA,NA,TGTGCCAGCACCTCCCTACCGGGCTCTGGAAACACCATATATTTT,CASTSLPGSGNTIYF
TRBJ2-1,TRBV5-1,NA,NA,TGCGCCAGCAGCGAGACAGGTGCATCCTACAATGAGCAGTTCTTC,CASSETGASYNEQFF
TRBJ2-1,TRBV7-2,NA,NA,TGTGCCAGCAGCTTAGCGCCCAGGCACAATGAGCAGTTCTTC,CASSLAPRHNEQFF
TRBJ2-4,TRBV28,many,TRBD1,TGTGCCAGCCACAGGGGAGTTGGCAAAAACATTCAGTACTTC,CASHRGVGKNIQYF
TRBJ2-7,TRBV11-3,NA,TRBD1,TGTGCCAGCAGCTTACGACCCGGGACAGGGGGAGGGGAGCAGTACTTC,CASSLRPGTGGGEQYF
TRBJ1-1,TRBV5-1,NA,NA,TGCGCCAGCAACCGAGCCGGACAGCTGAACACTGAAGCTTTCTTT,CASNRAGQLNTEAFF
TRBJ2-4,TRBV5-1,NA,TRBD2,TGCGCCAGCAGCTCTCCAGCCGGGACTAGCGGGAGAGGAGACATTCAGTACTTC,CASSSPAGTSGRGDIQYF
TRBJ2-2,TRBV7-9,many,NA,TGTGCCAGCAGCCCCTACACCGGGGAGCTGTTTTTT,CASSPYTGELFF
TRBJ2-5,TRBV29-1,few,NA,TGCAGCGGACTTGCGGGATTGGGGGGAGAGACCCAGTACTTC,CSGLAGLGGETQYF
TRBJ2-3,TRBV5-1,few,TRBD2,TGCGCCAGCAGCTCTAGCGGATCTAGCACAGATACGCAGTATTTT,CASSSSGSSTDTQYF
TRBJ2-1,TRBV7-9,NA,NA,TGTGCCAGCAGCAAGACGGGCACAGGTCTGAATGAGCAGTTCTTC,CASSKTGTGLNEQFF
TRBJ2-1,TRBV4-2,few,NA,TGTGCCAGCAGCCAAGGCGCGGGGACTTCCAACAATGAGCAGTTCTTC,CASSQGAGTSNNEQFF
TRBJ2-5,TRBV6-1,NA,NA,TGTGCCAGCGGGGGGCAGGGGGTAGAGACCCAGTACTTC,CASGGQGVETQYF
TRBJ2-2,TRBV7-9,few,NA,TGTGCCAGCAGCTTAGACGGGAACACCGGGGAGCTGTTTTTT,CASSLDGNTGELFF
TRBJ2-7,TRBV28,many,NA,TGTGCCAGCAGGATTGCGGGGTACGAGCAGTACTTC,CASRIAGYEQYF
TRBJ2-2,TRBV18,NA,NA,TGTGCCAGCTCACCAACTGGCAGGGCGAACACCGGGGAGCTGTTTTTT,CASSPTGRANTGELFF
TRBJ1-5,TRBV18,NA,NA,TGTGCCAGCTCCCAATCCGGGGTTATTGGGGGCAATCAGCCCCAGCATTTT,CASSQSGVIGGNQPQHF
TRBJ2-7,TRBV11-2,few,NA,TGTGCCAGCAGCTTTCTCCGGGAGTCCGAGCAGTACTTC,CASSFLRESEQYF
TRBJ1-5,TRBV2,few,NA,TGTGCCAGCAGTGAAGTGCAGTTAAATCAGCCCCAGCATTTT,CASSEVQLNQPQHF
TRBJ2-7,TRBV14,many,TRBD1,TGTGCCAGCAGCCAGGACAGGGCAGCCTACGAGCAGTACTTC,CASSQDRAAYEQYF
TRBJ2-3,TRBV7-2,few,NA,TGTGCCAGCAGCTTAAACGGGTACACAGATACGCAGTATTTT,CASSLNGYTDTQYF
TRBJ2-5,TRBV7-3,once,TRBD2,TGTGCCAGCAGCACCACGGGACTAGCGGGAGAGACCCAGTACTTC,CASSTTGLAGETQYF
TRBJ2-3,TRBV11-2,NA,TRBD2,TGTGCCAGCAGCTTCCTTGTAGCGGGAGATACGCAGTATTTT,CASSFLVAGDTQYF
TRBJ1-5,TRBV19,many,NA,TGTGCCAGTAGTATACTAAGCCAGCCCCAGCATTTT,CASSILSQPQHF
TRBJ2-3,TRBV2,few,NA,TGTGCCAGCAGTGAATTGAATCGGTCTACGCAGTATTTT,CASSELNRSTQYF
TRBJ2-5,TRBV5-4,few,NA,TGTGCCAGCAGCTTGGATCTAGCACGTAGGGAGACCCAGTACTTC,CASSLDLARRETQYF
TRBJ2-1,TRBV7-3,few,NA,TGTGCCAGCAGCTTAACGCAGGGGCCATACAATGAGCAGTTCTTC,CASSLTQGPYNEQFF